This is a list of T cell receptor beta chains from one sample in a study of a mutant IDH1 vaccine in newly diagnosed glioma. Assay: immunoSEQ multiplex PCR; the TCRdb copy retains only in-frame clones and omits some. This sample has under 150,000 clones, with roughly nine tenths found just once. These receptors are not linked to any known antigen. Here the sequenced sample was PBMCs, taken from a glioma patient whose treatment included an IDH1 peptide vaccine. The receptors originated from a woman in her fifties or sixties with glioma. The CDR3 runs from the conserved cysteine through the conserved F or W. D genes are given only for firm matches. Clone size is stated in some rows and not others, as once, few, many or a class when expanded.

clone size,J gene,V gene,D gene,CDR3 DNA,CDR3 protein
NA,TRBJ2-1,TRBV4-1,TRBD2,TGCGCCAGCAGGCGACTAGCGGGCTACAATGAGCAGTTCTTC,CASRRLAGYNEQFF
NA,TRBJ2-1,TRBV29-1,NA,TGCAGCGTTGTGGCGGACTATTCCTACAATGAGCAGTTCTTC,CSVVADYSYNEQFF
NA,TRBJ2-7,TRBV5-1,NA,TGCGCCAGCAGCTTGAAGATCGGGAACAACTACGAGCAGTACTTC,CASSLKIGNNYEQYF
NA,TRBJ2-7,TRBV4-1,NA,TGCGCCAGCAGCCAAGGCAGGGTTTCTAACGAGCAGTACTTC,CASSQGRVSNEQYF
NA,TRBJ2-3,TRBV7-6,NA,TGTGCCAGCAGCTTTTGGGGGCTAAGTAGCACAGATACGCAGTATTTT,CASSFWGLSSTDTQYF
NA,TRBJ2-2,TRBV5-8,NA,TGTGCCAGCAGTCTACCCGGGAGAGGCACCGGGGAGCTGTTTTTT,CASSLPGRGTGELFF
NA,TRBJ2-1,TRBV10-3,TRBD2,TGTGCCATCAGAGGGACTAGCGGGAAGTACAATGAGCAGTTCTTC,CAIRGTSGKYNEQFF
NA,TRBJ2-7,TRBV7-9,NA,TGTGCCAGCAGCTCCTGGTCCAACTACGAGCAGTACTTC,CASSSWSNYEQYF
NA,TRBJ1-1,TRBV19,NA,TGTGCCAGTAGTATAGACCCCGGGACGGTGAACACTGAAGCTTTCTTT,CASSIDPGTVNTEAFF
NA,TRBJ2-7,TRBV21-1,NA,TGTGCCAGCAGCGATTGGCGGGAGATTTCGTACGAGCAGTACTTC,CASSDWREISYEQYF
few,TRBJ1-2,TRBV7-8,NA,TGTGCCAGCAGCTTAGTCTTAGGGATATCAGCTAACTATGGCTACACCTTC,CASSLVLGISANYGYTF
NA,TRBJ2-7,TRBV4-1,NA,TGCGCCAGCAGGGGGGGGCTGGGACACATTAGGGATCGATACGAGCAGTACTTC,CASRGGLGHIRDRYEQYF
NA,TRBJ2-5,TRBV5-1,TRBD2,TGCGCCAGCAGCTCCGGGACTAGCGGAGCACAAGAGACCCAGTACTTC,CASSSGTSGAQETQYF
NA,TRBJ2-2,TRBV27,NA,TGTGCCGCTGCTCGGAACACCGGGGAGCTGTTTTTT,CAAARNTGELFF
NA,TRBJ2-1,TRBV7-6,NA,TGTGCCAGCAGCTTCCTTAGGGGGAATGAGCAGTTCTTC,CASSFLRGNEQFF
NA,TRBJ1-2,TRBV18,NA,TGTGCCAGCTCACCAAACGGGGCTACCTATGGCTACACCTTC,CASSPNGATYGYTF
NA,TRBJ2-3,TRBV5-4,TRBD1,TGTGCCAGCAGCCAATCGGACAGGGTAAGCACAGATACGCAGTATTTT,CASSQSDRVSTDTQYF
NA,TRBJ2-7,TRBV11-2,NA,TGTGCCAGCAGTCAATCGGTGGGATCCTACGAGCAGTACTTC,CASSQSVGSYEQYF
once,TRBJ1-5,TRBV2,TRBD1,TGTGCCAGCAGTCCCATGACAGGGAAAGATCAGCCCCAGCATTTT,CASSPMTGKDQPQHF
NA,TRBJ2-7,TRBV13,NA,TGTGCCAGCAGCTTAGACTCCTACGAGCAGTACTTC,CASSLDSYEQYF
few,TRBJ2-6,TRBV2,NA,TGTGCCAGCAAGGGAGGAGGGCCAGGGGCCAACGTCCTGACTTTC,CASKGGGPGANVLTF
NA,TRBJ2-1,TRBV13,TRBD2,TGTGCCAGCAGCTTCGCGGGAGGGAGATGGGAGCAGTTCTTC,CASSFAGGRWEQFF
NA,TRBJ1-2,TRBV6-5,NA,TGTGCCAGCAATCGAAACTATGGCTACACCTTC,CASNRNYGYTF
NA,TRBJ2-5,TRBV7-9,TRBD2,TGTGCCAGCAGCTTAGTGGTCCACCTGAGCGGGAGGGCAACAGAGACCCAGTACTTC,CASSLVVHLSGRATETQYF